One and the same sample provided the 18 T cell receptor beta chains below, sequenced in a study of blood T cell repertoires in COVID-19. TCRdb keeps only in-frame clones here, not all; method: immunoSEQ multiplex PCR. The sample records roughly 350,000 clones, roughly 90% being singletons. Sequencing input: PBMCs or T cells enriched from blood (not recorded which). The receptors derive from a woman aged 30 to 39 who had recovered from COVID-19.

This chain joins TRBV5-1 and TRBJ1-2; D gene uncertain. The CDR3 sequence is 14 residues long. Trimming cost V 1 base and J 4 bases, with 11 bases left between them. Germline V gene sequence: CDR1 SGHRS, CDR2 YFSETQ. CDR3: CASSLSSTTYGYTF. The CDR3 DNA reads TGCGCCAGCAGCTTGTCGTCGACTACCTATGGCTACACCTTC.

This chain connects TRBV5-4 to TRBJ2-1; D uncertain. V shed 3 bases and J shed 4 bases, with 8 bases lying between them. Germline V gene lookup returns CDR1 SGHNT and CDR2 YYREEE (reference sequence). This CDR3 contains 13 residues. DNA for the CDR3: TGTGCCAGCAGCTCCGTACTTTACAATGAGCAGTTCTTC. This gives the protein CASSSVLYNEQFF.

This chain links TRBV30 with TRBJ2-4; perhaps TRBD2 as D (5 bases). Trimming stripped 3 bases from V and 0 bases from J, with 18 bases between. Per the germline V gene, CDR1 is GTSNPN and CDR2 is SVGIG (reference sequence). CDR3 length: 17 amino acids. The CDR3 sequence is CAWSPEPGYRAKNIQYF. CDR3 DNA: TGTGCCTGGAGCCCGGAGCCGGGGTACCGAGCCAAAAACATTCAGTACTTC.

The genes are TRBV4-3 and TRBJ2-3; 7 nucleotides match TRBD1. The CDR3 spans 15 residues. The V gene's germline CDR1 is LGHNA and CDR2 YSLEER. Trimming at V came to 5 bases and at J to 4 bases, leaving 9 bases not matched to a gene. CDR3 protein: CASSAYRGEADTQYF. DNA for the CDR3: TGCGCCAGCAGCGCTTACAGGGGCGAGGCAGATACGCAGTATTTT.

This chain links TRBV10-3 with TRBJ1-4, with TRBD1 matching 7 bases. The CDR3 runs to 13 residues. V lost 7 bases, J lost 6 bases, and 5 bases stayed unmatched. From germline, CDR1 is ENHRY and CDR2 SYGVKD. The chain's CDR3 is CAIKGAEDEKLFF. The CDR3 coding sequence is TGTGCCATCAAGGGGGCAGAGGATGAAAAACTGTTTTTT.

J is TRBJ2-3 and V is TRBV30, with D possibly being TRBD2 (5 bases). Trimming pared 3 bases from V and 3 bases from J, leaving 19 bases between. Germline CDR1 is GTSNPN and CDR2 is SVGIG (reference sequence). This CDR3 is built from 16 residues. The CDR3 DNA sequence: TGTGCCTGGAGGGTCCGGGGAGCTATTCGAACAGATACGCAGTATTTT. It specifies CAWRVRGAIRTDTQYF.

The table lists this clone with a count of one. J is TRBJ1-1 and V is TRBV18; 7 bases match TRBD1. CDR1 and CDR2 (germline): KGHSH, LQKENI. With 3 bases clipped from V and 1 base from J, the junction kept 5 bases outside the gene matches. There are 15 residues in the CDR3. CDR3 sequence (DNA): TGTGCCAGCTCACCGGGCGAGGGGGCGAACACTGAAGCTTTCTTT. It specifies CASSPGEGANTEAFF.

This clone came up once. The CDR3 protein is CASSRTGGYEQYF. The CDR3 nucleotides read TGTGCCAGCAGTCGTACCGGGGGCTACGAGCAGTACTTC. The rearrangement links TRBV28 to TRBJ2-7; D is possibly TRBD2 (6 bases). The CDR3 totals 13 residues. Deletions cut 5 bases from V and 3 bases from J, with 11 bases between. In germline, CDR1 is MDHEN, CDR2 SYDVKM.

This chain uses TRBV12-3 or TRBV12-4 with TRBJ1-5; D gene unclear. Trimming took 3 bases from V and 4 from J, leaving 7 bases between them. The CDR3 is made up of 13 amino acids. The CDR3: CASSLTRNQPQHF. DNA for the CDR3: TGTGCCAGCAGTTTGACACGGAATCAGCCCCAGCATTTT.

The chain's CDR3 is CASSAGMNYGYTF. CDR3 sequence (DNA): TGTGCCAGCAGCGCAGGGATGAACTATGGCTACACCTTC. The gene calls are TRBV12-3 or TRBV12-4 and TRBJ1-2; TRBD1 is a possible D gene (5 bases). The V and J ends lost 6 bases and 2 bases respectively, with 10 bases between them. The CDR3 spans 13 residues.

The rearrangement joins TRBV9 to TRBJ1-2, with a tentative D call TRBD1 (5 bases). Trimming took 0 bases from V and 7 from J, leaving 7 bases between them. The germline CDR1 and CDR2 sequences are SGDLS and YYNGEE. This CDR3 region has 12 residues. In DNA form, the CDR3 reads TGTGCCAGCAGCGTAGTGGGGGGTGGCTACACCTTC. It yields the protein CASSVVGGGYTF.

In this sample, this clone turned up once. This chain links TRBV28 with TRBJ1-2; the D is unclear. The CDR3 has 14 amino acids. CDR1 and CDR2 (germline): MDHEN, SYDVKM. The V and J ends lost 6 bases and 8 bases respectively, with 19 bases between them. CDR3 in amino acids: CASRAGLPGRGYTF. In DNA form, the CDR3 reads TGTGCCAGCAGAGCGGGGTTACCCGGCAGGGGCTACACCTTC.

The CDR3 DNA follows: TGCAGCGTTCGGGACAAGAGGGGAACTAATGAAAAACTGTTTTTT. Its translation: CSVRDKRGTNEKLFF. This chain joins TRBV29-1 and TRBJ1-4; D possibly corresponds to TRBD1 (6 bases). CDR1 and CDR2 from the germline V gene are SQVTM and ANQGSEA. V lost 5 bases to trimming and J lost 1 base, with 14 bases between them. CDR3 size: 15 residues. Based on the CDR3 plus reference TRBV29-1 and TRBJ1-4, the full variable domain is SAVISQKPSRDICQRGTSLTIQCQVDSQVTMMFWYRQQPGQSLTLIATANQGSEATYESGFVIDKFPISRPNLTFSTLTVSNMSPEDSSIYLCSVRDKRGTNEKLFFGSGTQLSVL.

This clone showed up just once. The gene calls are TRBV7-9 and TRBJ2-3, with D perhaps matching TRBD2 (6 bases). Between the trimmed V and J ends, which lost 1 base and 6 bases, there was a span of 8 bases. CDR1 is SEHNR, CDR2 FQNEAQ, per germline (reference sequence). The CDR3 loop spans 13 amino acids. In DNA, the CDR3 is TGTGCCAGCAGCTTAGGCGGGACCGATACGCAGTATTTT. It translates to CASSLGGTDTQYF. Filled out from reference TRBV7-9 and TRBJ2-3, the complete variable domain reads DTGVSQNPRHKITKRGQNVTFRCDPISEHNRLYWYRQTLGQGPEFLTYFQNEAQLEKSRLLSDRFSAERPKGSFSTLEIQRTEQGDSAMYLCASSLGGTDTQYFGPGTRLTVL.

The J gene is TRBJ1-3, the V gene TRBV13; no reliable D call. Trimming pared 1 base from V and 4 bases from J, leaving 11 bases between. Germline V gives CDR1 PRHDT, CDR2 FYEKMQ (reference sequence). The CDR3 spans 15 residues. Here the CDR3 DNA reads TGTGCCAGCAGCTTAGTTGCAGATTTCGGAAACACCATATATTTT. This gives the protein CASSLVADFGNTIYF.

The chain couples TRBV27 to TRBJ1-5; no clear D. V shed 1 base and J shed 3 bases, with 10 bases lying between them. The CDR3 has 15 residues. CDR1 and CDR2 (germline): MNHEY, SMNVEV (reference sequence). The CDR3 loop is CASSLFGRNNQPQHF. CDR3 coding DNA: TGTGCCAGCAGTTTATTTGGCAGGAACAATCAGCCCCAGCATTTT.

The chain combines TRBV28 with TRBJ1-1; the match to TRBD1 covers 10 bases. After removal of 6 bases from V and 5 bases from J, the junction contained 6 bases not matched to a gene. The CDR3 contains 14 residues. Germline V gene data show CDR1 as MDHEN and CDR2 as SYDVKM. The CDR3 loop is CASRPGQGVTEAFF. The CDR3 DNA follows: TGTGCCAGCAGACCCGGACAGGGGGTAACTGAAGCTTTCTTT.

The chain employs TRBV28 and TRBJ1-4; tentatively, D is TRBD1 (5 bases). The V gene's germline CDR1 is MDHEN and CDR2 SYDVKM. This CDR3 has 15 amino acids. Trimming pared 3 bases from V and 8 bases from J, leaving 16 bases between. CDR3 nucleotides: TGTGCCAGCAGTTTCAATGAGGGAGGGGCGGAAAAACTGTTTTTT. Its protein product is CASSFNEGGAEKLFF.